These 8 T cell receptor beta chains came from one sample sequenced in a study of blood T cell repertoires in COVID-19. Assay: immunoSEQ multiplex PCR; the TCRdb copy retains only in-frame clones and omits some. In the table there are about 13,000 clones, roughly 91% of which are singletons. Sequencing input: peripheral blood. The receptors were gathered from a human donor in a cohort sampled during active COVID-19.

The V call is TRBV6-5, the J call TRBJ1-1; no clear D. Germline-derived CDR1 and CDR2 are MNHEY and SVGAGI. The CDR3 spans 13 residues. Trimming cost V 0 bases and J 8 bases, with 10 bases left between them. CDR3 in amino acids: CASSYSTSGEAFF. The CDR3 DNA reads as TGTGCCAGCAGTTACTCGACTTCTGGGGAAGCTTTCTTT.

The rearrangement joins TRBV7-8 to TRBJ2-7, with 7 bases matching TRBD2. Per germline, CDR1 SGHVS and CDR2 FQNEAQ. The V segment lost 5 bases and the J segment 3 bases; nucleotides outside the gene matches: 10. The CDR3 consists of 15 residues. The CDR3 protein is CASSRSGLVIYEQYF. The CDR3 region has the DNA TGTGCCAGCAGCCGATCAGGACTAGTGATCTACGAGCAGTACTTC.

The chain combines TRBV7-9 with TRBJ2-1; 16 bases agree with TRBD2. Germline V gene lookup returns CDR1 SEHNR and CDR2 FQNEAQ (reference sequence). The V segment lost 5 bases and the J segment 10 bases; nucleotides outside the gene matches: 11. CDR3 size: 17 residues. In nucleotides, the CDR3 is TGTGCCAGCAGCCCCGGGACTAGCGGGAGGGTCCTTGGCGAGCAGTTCTTC. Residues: CASSPGTSGRVLGEQFF.

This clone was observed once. The CDR3, as DNA: TGTGCCAGCAGCCCACTTTCCTCCATATTCGAAGGCGGGAGCATCAACAATGAGCAGTTCTTC. This gives the protein CASSPLSSIFEGGSINNEQFF. This sequence joins TRBV14 and TRBJ2-1, with TRBD2 matching 7 bases. V lost 4 bases, J lost 5 bases, and 26 bases stayed unmatched. This CDR3 region has 21 residues. Germline loops: CDR1 SGHDN, CDR2 FVKESK.

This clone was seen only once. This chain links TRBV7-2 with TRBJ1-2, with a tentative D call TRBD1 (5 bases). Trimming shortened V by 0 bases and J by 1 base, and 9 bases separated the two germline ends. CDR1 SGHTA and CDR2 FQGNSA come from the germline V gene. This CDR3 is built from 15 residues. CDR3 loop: CASSLAFQGNYGYTF. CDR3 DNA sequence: TGTGCCAGCAGCTTAGCATTCCAGGGTAACTATGGCTACACCTTC.

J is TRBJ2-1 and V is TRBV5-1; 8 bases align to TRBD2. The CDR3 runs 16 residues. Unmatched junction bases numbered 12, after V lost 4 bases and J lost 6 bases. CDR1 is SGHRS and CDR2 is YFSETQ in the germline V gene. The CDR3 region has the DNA TGCGCCAGCAGCCTGGGGGTGGCGGGGGGCCTCAATGAGCAGTTCTTC. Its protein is CASSLGVAGGLNEQFF.

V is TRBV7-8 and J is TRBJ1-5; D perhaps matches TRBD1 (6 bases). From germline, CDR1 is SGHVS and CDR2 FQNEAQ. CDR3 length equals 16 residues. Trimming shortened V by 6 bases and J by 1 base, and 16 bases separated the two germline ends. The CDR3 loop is CASSSFRGRSNQPQHF. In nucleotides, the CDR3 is TGTGCCAGCAGTTCCTTCAGGGGTAGAAGCAATCAGCCCCAGCATTTT.

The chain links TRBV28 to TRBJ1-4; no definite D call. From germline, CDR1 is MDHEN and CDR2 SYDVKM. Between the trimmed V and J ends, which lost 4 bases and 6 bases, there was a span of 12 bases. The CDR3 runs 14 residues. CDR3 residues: CASSSGGKDEKLFF. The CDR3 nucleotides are TGTGCCAGCAGTTCCGGAGGGAAAGATGAAAAACTGTTTTTT. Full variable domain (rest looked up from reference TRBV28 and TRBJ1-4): DVKVTQSSRYLVKRTGEKVFLECVQDMDHENMFWYRQDPGLGLRLIYFSYDVKMKEKGDIPEGYSVSREKKERFSLILESASTNQTSMYLCASSSGGKDEKLFFGSGTQLSVL.